Listed below are T cell receptor beta chains from one sample, sequenced in a study of OX40 agonist ivuxolimab in advanced cancers. Repertoires were generated with immunoSEQ multiplex PCR, while TCRdb's copy carries only in-frame clones and drops some. The sample records 60,000 to 90,000 clones, around 87% being singletons. The source was CD4+ or CD8+ T cells sorted from blood, collected in a trial of the OX40 agonist ivuxolimab. Every receptor here comes from an adult with an advanced solid tumor such as melanoma, head and neck, liver or kidney cancer. Both conserved end residues are part of each CDR3. Each record gives: V gene, J gene, CDR3 protein.

v_call: TRBV6-6; j_call: TRBJ1-5; cdr3_aa: CASSPGPRPQHF
v_call: TRBV2; j_call: TRBJ2-5; cdr3_aa: CASGSTGTSGRRQETQYF
v_call: TRBV6-1; j_call: TRBJ1-5; cdr3_aa: CASRTGVNQPQHF
v_call: TRBV29-1; j_call: TRBJ2-2; cdr3_aa: CSVPGTPNTGELFF
v_call: TRBV15; j_call: TRBJ2-1; cdr3_aa: CATSRDEGSEQFF
v_call: TRBV6-5; j_call: TRBJ1-4; cdr3_aa: CASRPQGAGEKLFF
v_call: TRBV2; j_call: TRBJ2-3; cdr3_aa: CASSEALAQGAQYF
v_call: TRBV9; j_call: TRBJ2-4; cdr3_aa: CASSVGGGSRAKNIQYF
v_call: TRBV6-5; j_call: TRBJ1-1; cdr3_aa: CASGQGVRTEAFF
v_call: TRBV19; j_call: TRBJ1-2; cdr3_aa: CASTTWTGNYGYTF
v_call: TRBV28; j_call: TRBJ1-5; cdr3_aa: CASWYSNQPQHF
v_call: TRBV7-2; j_call: TRBJ2-3; cdr3_aa: CASSLAVAANTDTQYF
v_call: TRBV2; j_call: TRBJ2-5; cdr3_aa: CASSPWGGVNQETQYF
v_call: TRBV29-1; j_call: TRBJ1-2; cdr3_aa: CSAPGTGTNGYTF
v_call: TRBV5-6; j_call: TRBJ1-4; cdr3_aa: CASSLRSGGAEKLFF
v_call: TRBV7-6; j_call: TRBJ1-4; cdr3_aa: CASSSLIGGNEKLFF
v_call: TRBV5-1; j_call: TRBJ1-5; cdr3_aa: CASTGGDNQPQHF
v_call: TRBV11-1; j_call: TRBJ2-7; cdr3_aa: CASSFDSMLFYEQYF
v_call: TRBV11-1; j_call: TRBJ1-6; cdr3_aa: CASSFTPGQGYGSPLHF
v_call: TRBV9; j_call: TRBJ1-1; cdr3_aa: CASSVSPGTETGMTEAFF
v_call: TRBV5-1; j_call: TRBJ2-1; cdr3_aa: CASSLAASGGIQFYNEQFF
v_call: TRBV5-1; j_call: TRBJ2-7; cdr3_aa: CASSLDAGPSYEQYF
v_call: TRBV5-5; j_call: TRBJ1-5; cdr3_aa: CASSLEGWQPQHF
v_call: TRBV29-1; j_call: TRBJ2-7; cdr3_aa: CSVEVGLAGVGEQYF
v_call: TRBV7-2; j_call: TRBJ2-5; cdr3_aa: CASSLEHSKQETQYF
v_call: TRBV13; j_call: TRBJ2-5; cdr3_aa: CASSHPQETQYF
v_call: TRBV9; j_call: TRBJ1-1; cdr3_aa: CASSVATGRTGNTEAFF
v_call: TRBV6-1; j_call: TRBJ1-4; cdr3_aa: CASSEVTGRGEKLFF
v_call: TRBV11-2; j_call: TRBJ1-1; cdr3_aa: CASSLVGQEAFF
v_call: TRBV6-1; j_call: TRBJ2-1; cdr3_aa: CASRETGAPGQFF
v_call: TRBV20-1; j_call: TRBJ1-1; cdr3_aa: CSALLLGGAFF
v_call: TRBV6-5; j_call: TRBJ2-1; cdr3_aa: CASSYFSGSSYNEQFF
v_call: TRBV11-2; j_call: TRBJ2-7; cdr3_aa: CASSSVTLRDRPYEQYF
v_call: TRBV4-1; j_call: TRBJ2-3; cdr3_aa: CASSQGRLGPGTTPTDTQYF
v_call: TRBV5-5; j_call: TRBJ1-1; cdr3_aa: CASSSTPGTVGTEAFF
v_call: TRBV19; j_call: TRBJ1-2; cdr3_aa: CASSINRGLGGYTF
v_call: TRBV9; j_call: TRBJ1-6; cdr3_aa: CASSVEPNSPLHF
v_call: TRBV10-2; j_call: TRBJ2-1; cdr3_aa: CASSELHRPGGEQFF
v_call: TRBV29-1; j_call: TRBJ2-5; cdr3_aa: CSVEGGMEQYF
v_call: TRBV7-2; j_call: TRBJ1-5; cdr3_aa: CASSFDGGPHQPQHF
v_call: TRBV9; j_call: TRBJ2-1; cdr3_aa: CASSVAGLSGGSYNEQFF
v_call: TRBV30; j_call: TRBJ1-5; cdr3_aa: CAWSVGNQPQHF
v_call: TRBV18; j_call: TRBJ1-1; cdr3_aa: CASSSGGVAGAFF
v_call: TRBV30; j_call: TRBJ2-1; cdr3_aa: CAWSGSGTSGIRSSYNEQFF
v_call: TRBV20-1; j_call: TRBJ2-2; cdr3_aa: CSATRRGELFF
v_call: TRBV4-3; j_call: TRBJ2-1; cdr3_aa: CASSLGLAGMVEQFF